This T cell receptor (beta chain) was retrieved from a study of cytomegalovirus exposure and HLA in healthy donors (dated by TCRdb to the late 2010s). Describing the broader study: An earlier analysis of some 620 of the donors reported 276 Gb of sequence data and approximately 120 million unique TCR beta sequences obtained from 180 million or so T cells. The T cell repertoires of 550 to 850 subjects were profiled by immunosequencing and related to cytomegalovirus serostatus. All discovery cohort repertoires had been generated using a single sequencing platform. The study aimed to test whether cataloging public T cell receptors could reveal signatures of past pathogen exposure. Among almost 400 genotyped donors of the cohort, an average of about 240,000 unique TCR beta nucleotide sequences were sequenced per donor, around 20% of them non-productive. Because of strong linkage in the cohort, four to six DR-DQ haplotypes were treated as single units for association and clustering. Roughly 300 gigabases of sequencing data and roughly 80 million unique TCR sequences made up an early release that covered several hundred HLA-typed donors. A later analysis re-examined previously published TCR beta repertoires from about 670 donors and added high-resolution HLA genotyping to investigate patterns of TCR occurrence. An earlier analysis of a few hundred of the donors applied high-throughput TCR beta sequencing to assess whether each TCR beta V gene segment acted as functional or pseudogenic. Typing coverage differed by locus: A, B, C, DRB1 and DQB1 were typed in about 629-630 donors, DQA1 in 500 to 550, DPA1 in nearly 610, and DPB1 in 400 to 490. Donor age, sex, ethnicity and CMV serostatus were compiled together with the repertoire data. In the later analysis, no new phenotypic data were used to find candidate immune exposures; instead, reliance was placed on TCR beta sequences and their occurrence across donors. Class I and class II HLA loci were covered by the typing at four-digit resolution. A later genetic analysis used genome-wide SNP genotypes for about 65% of the 666 donors, treating that subset as a discovery cohort. The genetic ancestry cluster associated with self-reported Caucasian donors included about 84% of the 300 to 450 genotyped donors. To predict cytomegalovirus infection status, the study brought together high-throughput TCR immunosequencing, statistical association of individual TCRs with disease status, and machine learning. In addition to the first cohort of 500 to 850 subjects, a separate validation cohort of 120 different subjects was used.

The cohort comprised 710 or so healthy bone marrow donors. At the time of sampling, all cohort members were nominally healthy, though unrecorded immune exposures were likely present. The donor tested CMV seropositive, placing the donor among the 289 seropositive members of the cohort. A peripheral blood sample was provided by each donor, and peripheral blood mononuclear cells were used for TCR beta sequencing. Genomic DNA was extracted from the blood cell samples with the Qiagen DNeasy Blood Extraction Kit. Inclusive of the bounding cysteine and phenylalanine, the CDR3 is 15 residues long. Just CDR3 DNA is preserved here, 45 bases in frame from base 1. CDR1 and CDR2 were assigned from the germline V gene (reference sequence) as SGHNT and YYREEE. V sheds 7 bases and J sheds 3 bases, leaving 17 bases between their ends. The research as a whole found: Immune exposure information for the cohort was limited to CMV serostatus. According to a later analysis, most CMV-associated TCR beta chains appeared to be HLA-restricted, and the HLA associations seemed to be driven largely by CMV exposure. Because some donors lacked HLA typing at each locus, the association tests relied only on the typed subset. A later genetic analysis reported fewer N-insertions in productive TCRs among donors in an Asian-associated ancestry cluster than the approximately 670-donor mean. Most TCR sequences were observed very rarely across donors, whereas some public TCRs were present in many individuals. Because counts were too low, seventeen rarely observed V segments, including chromosome 9 orphons, were left out of the earlier analysis of some 640 of the donors. The presence/absence analyses assumed that sequencing depth was roughly uniform across donors, and that assumption may not be true. A group of highly shared sequence variants was considered likely to be a technical artifact of the sequencing pipeline. A further reported finding was that TCR beta sequences accurately predicted the HLA-A and HLA-B alleles for most subjects in the first cohort. Only TCR beta chains were sequenced in this cohort, and the absence of alpha or paired-chain data limited detectable features. In an earlier analysis of more than 450 of the donors, most TCR beta V segments were observed in productive rearrangements about 87% or about 30% of the time, broadly matching IMGT annotations. Several of the top co-occurrence clusters appeared to be linked to parvovirus B19, influenza, CMV and Epstein-Barr virus, according to a later analysis. The classifier was reported to diagnose cytomegalovirus status with high specificity and sensitivity in both the original and validation cohorts. Some IMGT-functional V segments, including TRBV6-2 and TRBV6-3, could not be distinguished by the 87-base-pair reads and were therefore excluded. Strong co-occurrence of HLA alleles, especially DR and DQ, made assigning TCR associations to individual alleles difficult. In a later analysis, TCR association rates were found to vary across HLA loci, with the most associated TCRs seen for DRB1 alleles and the fewest for HLA-C alleles. The authors suggested that the approach could potentially be generalized to other disease states and immunological phenotypes. Correlated functional status among segregating V segments might reflect linkage disequilibrium, but an unknown experimental factor could not be ruled out. The study gave a list of around 170 TCR beta chains associated with cytomegalovirus. Three of the identified cytomegalovirus-associated TCR beta chains were confirmed in vitro to be specific for cytomegalovirus antigens. An association between a missense DCLRE1C variant and V-gene and J-gene trimming of TCR beta chains was found in a later genetic analysis and replicated in an independent cohort. In a later analysis, more than 15,000 TCR beta sequences were associated with specific HLA alleles at a false discovery rate of 0.05. In a later analysis, HLA-associated TCR beta chains were found to be more clonally expanded and to have lower generation probabilities than equally common non-associated chains.

A word on this clone: There is no known antigen for this receptor. Per-base qualities were not stored, and no clone one base away is much larger.

Library prep was done by the immunoSEQ multiplex PCR assay. The multiplex PCR relied on a mix of 60 forward primers for TCR Vbeta segments and 13 reverse primers for TCR Jbeta segments. The CDR3 region of rearranged TCR beta genes was amplified from genomic DNA by a multiplex PCR assay. Amplified TCR beta libraries were sequenced as 87-base-pair reads on the Illumina HiSeq System. On the study's bioinformatics: A later analysis counted tens of millions of unique TCR beta chains across the 550 to 700 repertoires, and some 11 million of these chains were shared by at least two donors. Raw reads were error-corrected and collapsed into unique sequences with a nearest-neighbor algorithm that merged closely related sequences to remove PCR and sequencing errors. V, D and J gene segments were assigned by aligning CDR3 sequences to IMGT reference sequences. For a sequence to be retained, at least a six-nucleotide match to both a V gene segment and a J gene segment was required. Rearrangements were called productive when the CDR3 lacked stop codons and stayed in frame with V and J; all others were non-productive. CDR3 was defined by IMGT convention, running from the second conserved V-encoded cysteine to the conserved J-encoded phenylalanine. Sequences without an unambiguous match to a single V gene segment were excluded from the earlier analysis of over 500 of the donors. An earlier analysis of almost 600 of the donors classified V segments as functional when productive rearrangements were above 56.7% and as segregating when the standard deviation between donors was above 5%. To diagnose cytomegalovirus status from the catalog of TCR beta chain sequences, a statistical classification framework was built. In a later analysis, TCR nucleotide sequences were compared against IMGT/GENE-DB human TR gene sequences so that V and J genes could be assigned. A later analysis assigned CDR3 sequences and most-parsimonious VDJ recombination scenarios with the TCRdist pipeline. In a later analysis, every TCR beta chain was defined by the combination of its CDR3 amino acid sequence and its V-gene family, and reads without a unique V-gene family were dropped. To address suspected cross-contamination and a sequencing artifact, a later analysis removed roughly 580 highly shared, low-generation-probability nucleotide sequences. For each public chain, a later analysis derived a clonal expansion index from normalized ranks of inferred template counts within each repertoire. In a later analysis, generation probabilities were computed using a VDJ recombination model fitted to out-of-frame rearrangements, and the results were checked against IGoR. A later analysis scored TCR-TCR, TCR-HLA and TCR-CMV co-occurrence with hypergeometric tests, applying a repertoire-size bias correction to TCR pairs. In a later analysis, false discovery rates were estimated by permuting HLA or CMV assignments 20 times. In a later analysis, co-occurring TCRs were grouped using DBSCAN, with TCRdist sequence similarity added in when clustering inside HLA-allele-positive subsets. Co-occurrence clustering excluded repertoires with fewer than 30,000 or more than 120,000 public chains, plus five with anomalous nucleotide sharing. Sourced from immuneACCESS, this table was stored by TCRdb with only in-frame sequences that have V and J called. A share of the clones is absent; for the studies checked, an unresolved V gene accounts for under half, and the remainder has no known explanation. The DNA was the basis for D and trimming; V, J and clone size are from that table. This sample lists 100,000 to 150,000 clones; roughly a sixth were detected once. The ten top clones hold about 2.6% of the sample.

The sample was PBMCs. The rearrangement combines TRBV5-4 with TRBJ2-1; TRBD2 is a possible D gene, resting on 7 matching bases. The TCR was taken from a female donor in good health and CMV-seropositive. The bases read TGTGCCAGCGAGGGGGGGGGACCGGACTACAATGAGCAGTTCTTC. Protein translation: CASEGGGPDYNEQFF.